This T cell receptor (beta chain) was observed in a study of beta chain features in type 1 diabetes listed by TCRdb under 2018. Describing the broader study: Mean age, gender distribution, total cell number and subset yield did not differ between patients and healthy donors. A total of some 110 million sorted cells were examined across all samples, and the number of cells per subset was strongly correlated with RNA yield. In the study, TCRB repertoires of sorted circulating CD4+ T cell subsets from recently diagnosed type 1 diabetes patients were compared with those of matched healthy donors. Regulatory and stem cell-like memory subsets were obtained from only 8 patients and roughly 8 healthy donors, while naive and central memory subsets were obtained from all 28 donors.

Overall study outcomes, separate from this receptor: At VDJ recombination sites, patients with type 1 diabetes made fewer insertions and deleted more nucleotides, a pattern implying thymic rearrangement abnormalities. A moderate but significant shortening of TCRB CDR3 length was observed in type 1 diabetes patients in all four CD4+ subsets. HLA sub-analyses involved small numbers of individuals, so any influence of HLA type on TCRB rearrangement remained unresolved. Naive, central memory and regulatory TCRB repertoires appeared to be more similar among patients than among healthy donors. Sequencing cDNA rather than genomic DNA could over-represent highly expressing activated cells, although activation and CD3 levels did not differ between groups. Shorter templates might have been favored by PCR, but patient and control samples were amplified and corrected together, so both groups would have been affected equally by any skew.

In the germline V gene (reference sequence), CDR1 corresponds to SGHNT and CDR2 to YYREEE. A distance of 20 bases separates the germline ends of V and J, which lose 6 bases and 0 bases respectively. The CDR3 starts with the cysteine, ends with the phenylalanine, and has 17 residues. The only DNA kept is the CDR3, 51 bases in frame from the first base. This clone was seen a few times. Its antigen has not been determined. One base away there is no much larger clone; base qualities are not given. The entire amount of isolated RNA was reverse transcribed using the High Capacity cDNA Reverse Transcription Kit, so the sequenced TCRB transcripts were expressed ones. Deep immunoSEQ sequencing was performed on naive, central memory and regulatory T cell samples, with an average of roughly 3.3 million total reads per sample. Sorted cells were lysed in RLT buffer, and RNA was extracted using DNase-treated RNeasy Micro or Mini kits according to cell number. To prevent cross-contamination, every cell subset was processed on its own, while patient and healthy donor samples were processed together. The immunoSEQ multiplex PCR was used to amplify TCRB sequences from cDNA, generating 87-bp fragments that spanned the CDR3 region. Amplicons were sequenced on the Illumina HiSeq platform. Regarding the original processing steps: PCR bias was corrected computationally using synthetic template baselines, and reads within Hamming distance 2 were collapsed, with unmergeable singletons discarded. Reads were aligned against IMGT so that V, D and J genes, CDR3 length and insertions or deletions at six rearrangement sites could be assigned. Clonotype counts were normalized to sorted cell number within each subset before computing true diversity and Gini coefficients with the tcR R package. The overlap coefficient, calculated on TCRB nucleotide sequences, was used to measure repertoire sharing. As a proxy for the pre-selection repertoire, out-of-frame TCRB sequences from naive cells were analyzed. The table was pulled from immuneACCESS by TCRdb, which kept in-frame rearrangements only. Such tables lose some clones; where checked, under half of the loss comes from unresolved V genes, and the rest has no known cause. That table supplies the V and J calls and clone size; D and trimming were determined from the DNA. Counted in this sample were approximately 360,000 clones; over 10% of them appeared once. 0.0085% to 0.012% of the sample is in the top ten clones.

Each donor gave one peripheral blood draw, roughly 110 mL on average, collected into heparinised tubes. A BD FACSAria II was used to sort naive, central memory, regulatory and stem cell-like memory CD4+ T cells with a panel that included CD45RO, CCR7, CD25, CD127, CD95 and CD27. All sorted populations exceeded 95% purity. PBMCs were isolated immediately by Lymphoprep density gradient centrifugation and stained directly without culture. To minimize batch effects, samples were stained and sorted in pairs, one healthy donor with one patient per experiment. Material: naive CD4+ T cells from blood. Read against the paper, the sample's cell subset or site label means: true naive CD4+ T cells. Recombination linked TRBV5-4 to TRBJ2-3; the D gene is perhaps TRBD2, on 5 matching bases. This sequence originates from a woman aged 18-35 years with type 1 diabetes. The bases are TGTGCCAGCATCCCCCAACCAAGGACTGGTAGCACAGATACGCAGTATTTT. Its translation reads: CASIPQPRTGSTDTQYF.